This T cell receptor (beta chain) was found in a study of blood T cell repertoires in COVID-19. The V gene lost 0 bases and the J gene lost 4 bases, with 7 bases spanning the gap. This CDR3 comprises 14 residues. Germline-derived CDR1 and CDR2 are SGHRS and YFSETQ. Here immunoSEQ multiplex PCR was the method, and the copy in TCRdb shows in-frame clones only, minus some. The table lists roughly 100,000 clones, approximately 62% of them singletons. This TCR came from a man aged 80 or over with acute or convalescent COVID-19. Sequencing was carried out using peripheral blood. This chain links TRBV5-1 with TRBJ2-2, with D perhaps matching TRBD2 (5 bases). The CDR3 sequence: CASSLVSGTGELFF. The DNA for the CDR3 is TGCGCCAGCAGCTTGGTAAGCGGCACCGGGGAGCTGTTTTTT.